Following are 21 T cell receptor beta chains from one sample sequenced in a study of T cells in pancreatic ductal adenocarcinoma. TCRdb keeps only in-frame clones here, not all; method: immunoSEQ multiplex PCR. In the table there are more than 85,000 clones, about 95% of which are singletons. Surgery without prior neoadjuvant therapy was the treatment of the selected pancreatic ductal adenocarcinoma patients. Sample: PBMCs. The receptors originated from a human donor with pancreatic ductal adenocarcinoma.

The rearrangement uses TRBV4-1 and TRBJ1-2; D is perhaps TRBD1 (6 bases). Germline CDR1 is MGHRA and CDR2 is YSYEKL. Trimming stripped 1 base from V and 4 bases from J, with 16 bases between. CDR3 size: 16 residues. CDR3 DNA sequence: TGCGCCAGCAGCCAAGTTCTCCGGGACAACCGCTATGGCTACACCTTC. It encodes CASSQVLRDNRYGYTF.

The rearrangement joins TRBV5-4 to TRBJ2-7, with D hard to call. The CDR3 sequence is 14 residues long. The V gene's germline CDR1 is SGHNT and CDR2 YYREEE (reference sequence). V lost 4 bases, J lost 0 bases, and 11 bases lay in between. The CDR3 DNA reads as TGTGCCAGCAGCCAGGATGTCGGCTCCTACGAGCAGTACTTC. It specifies CASSQDVGSYEQYF.

This rearrangement joins TRBV19 to TRBJ2-7; 8 bases are shared with TRBD1. There are 13 residues in the CDR3. Looked up from germline, CDR1 is LNHDA and CDR2 is SQIVND (reference sequence). With 7 bases clipped from V and 2 bases from J, the junction kept 4 bases outside the gene matches. The CDR3 spells CASTGTGAYEQYF. Written as DNA, the CDR3 is TGTGCCAGTACAGGGACAGGAGCCTACGAGCAGTACTTC.

The chain combines TRBV6-6 with TRBJ2-7; D might be TRBD2 (5 bases). This CDR3 comprises 14 residues. Germline values: CDR1 MNHNY, CDR2 SVGAGI (reference sequence). The V end lost 4 bases, the J end lost 5 bases, and 15 bases lay between the germline ends. CDR3 in amino acids: CASSFRAAEDEQYF. The CDR3 coding sequence is TGTGCCAGCAGTTTTCGGGCGGCGGAGGACGAGCAGTACTTC.

The gene calls are TRBV5-1 and TRBJ2-5; TRBD2 agrees at 8 bases. CDR1 is SGHRS, CDR2 YFSETQ, per germline. V shed 5 bases and J 4 bases; nucleotides not matched to a gene: 7. This CDR3 comprises 14 residues. The CDR3: CASRRLAGTETQYF. The CDR3 bases are TGCGCCAGCAGAAGGCTAGCGGGTACAGAGACCCAGTACTTC.

CDR3 in amino acids: CASSSPGANVLTF. The CDR3, as DNA: TGTGCCAGCAGCTCTCCTGGGGCCAACGTCCTGACTTTC. V and J are TRBV7-9 and TRBJ2-6; D not resolved. The V and J ends lost 4 bases and 2 bases respectively, with 3 bases between them. The CDR3 has 13 amino acids. Germline loops: CDR1 SEHNR, CDR2 FQNEAQ (reference sequence). The complete variable domain, with remaining parts taken from reference TRBV7-9 and TRBJ2-6, reads DTGVSQNPRHKITKRGQNVTFRCDPISEHNRLYWYRQTLGQGPEFLTYFQNEAQLEKSRLLSDRFSAERPKGSFSTLEIQRTEQGDSAMYLCASSSPGANVLTFGAGSRLTVL.

In this sample, this clone turned up a few times. The chain employs TRBV5-5 and TRBJ1-2; a weak D match, TRBD1 (5 bases). The CDR3 is 15 residues long. V was clipped by 4 bases and J by 2 bases, with 15 bases between them. Germline V gives CDR1 SGHKS, CDR2 YYEKEE (reference sequence). The DNA for the CDR3 is TGTGCCAGCAGCCCTCGTGGCGGGGGGAACTATGGCTACACCTTC. This codes for CASSPRGGGNYGYTF.

The V call is TRBV19, the J call TRBJ2-7, with D unresolved. The CDR3 has 13 amino acids. Trimming removed 5 bases from V and 3 bases from J, with 11 bases in between. The germline CDR1 and CDR2 sequences are LNHDA and SQIVND (reference sequence). This CDR3 reads CASSRQVLYEQYF. As DNA, the CDR3 is TGTGCCAGTAGTCGGCAGGTCCTCTACGAGCAGTACTTC. The full variable domain, with the rest looked up from reference TRBV19 and TRBJ2-7, is DGGITQSPKYLFRKEGQNVTLSCEQNLNHDAMYWYRQDPGQGLRLIYYSQIVNDFQKGDIAEGYSVSREKKESFPLTVTSAQKNPTAFYLCASSRQVLYEQYFGPGTRLTVT.

The rearrangement uses TRBV30 and TRBJ2-2; 9 bases match TRBD1. The J segment lost 4 bases and the V segment lost 7 bases, leaving 10 bases of the junction unmatched. The germline CDR1 and CDR2 sequences are GTSNPN and SVGIG (reference sequence). This CDR3 comprises 15 residues. CDR3: CASSRGQGGTGELFF. In DNA form, the CDR3 reads TGTGCCTCCTCCCGGGGACAGGGCGGCACCGGGGAGCTGTTTTTT.

The gene calls are TRBV5-4 and TRBJ2-5, with 7 bases identical to TRBD1. This CDR3 has 14 residues. The V and J ends lost 3 bases and 4 bases, in that order; junction bases with no gene match: 6. Germline assignment: CDR1 SGHNT and CDR2 YYREEE (reference sequence). CDR3 sequence reads: CASSSRQGRETQYF. In DNA, the CDR3 is TGTGCCAGCAGCTCAAGACAGGGACGAGAGACCCAGTACTTC.

The V gene is TRBV13, the J gene TRBJ2-7; D gene unclear. With 1 base removed from V and 5 bases from J, the gap between germline ends came to 12 bases. The CDR3 runs to 14 residues. In germline, CDR1 is PRHDT, CDR2 FYEKMQ (reference sequence). The CDR3 is CASSLDGFQDEQYF. CDR3 coding DNA: TGTGCCAGCAGCTTAGACGGCTTTCAGGACGAGCAGTACTTC.

This clone was seen once. This chain links TRBV7-7 with TRBJ2-2; tentative D call: TRBD2 (7 bases). Germline V gene data show CDR1 as SSHAT and CDR2 as FNYEAQ (reference sequence). The CDR3 extends over 14 amino acids. V shed 1 base and J shed 6 bases, with 9 bases lying between them. CDR3 in DNA: TGTGCCAGCAGCTTAGAGGGGGGGCCCGGGGAGCTGTTTTTT. Translated: CASSLEGGPGELFF. Full variable domain (missing parts from reference TRBV7-7 and TRBJ2-2): GAGVSQSPRYKVTKRGQDVTLRCDPISSHATLYWYQQALGQGPEFLTYFNYEAQPDKSGLPSDRFSAERPEGSISTLTIQRTEQRDSAMYRCASSLEGGPGELFFGEGSRLTVL.

This chain links TRBV11-2 with TRBJ2-1, with D possibly being TRBD2 (6 bases). This CDR3 contains 13 residues. The V end was cut by 6 bases, the J end by 5 bases, with 11 bases between. The germline V gene has CDR1 SGHAT and CDR2 FQNNGV. Here the CDR3 reads CASSRDFDNEQFF. The CDR3 DNA reads TGTGCCAGCAGTAGGGACTTCGACAATGAGCAGTTCTTC.

This chain links TRBV10-3 with TRBJ2-7, with TRBD2 identical over 8 bases. There are 13 residues in the CDR3. The V gene's germline CDR1 is ENHRY and CDR2 SYGVKD. The J segment lost 6 bases and the V segment lost 10 bases, leaving 11 bases of the junction unmatched. CDR3 coding DNA: TGTGCCAGTGAGGCGGGAGGTTTAGGCGAGCAGTACTTC. This encodes CASEAGGLGEQYF.

V usage is TRBV12-5 and J usage is TRBJ1-4, with D maybe TRBD1 (6 bases). The length of the CDR3 is 15 residues. The V gene lost 0 bases and the J gene lost 4 bases, with 9 bases spanning the gap. CDR1 is LGHNT, CDR2 FRNRAP, per germline. CDR3 bases: TGTGCTAGTGGTTTGGTACTAGGGGGTAATGAAAAACTGTTTTTT. It is translated as CASGLVLGGNEKLFF. The variable domain in full, with the rest retrieved from reference TRBV12-5 and TRBJ1-4, is DARVTQTPRHKVTEMGQEVTMRCQPILGHNTVFWYRQTMMQGLELLAYFRNRAPLDDSGMPKDRFSAEMPDATLATLKIQPSEPRDSAVYFCASGLVLGGNEKLFFGSGTQLSVL.

The chain combines TRBV7-7 with TRBJ2-2; 13 positions match TRBD2. CDR1 is SSHAT and CDR2 is FNYEAQ in the germline V gene (reference sequence). CDR3 length equals 17 residues. V was clipped by 4 bases and J by 0 bases; unmatched bases: 2. As DNA, the CDR3 is TGTGCCAGCAGCTCGGGACTAGCGGGATCGAACACCGGGGAGCTGTTTTTT. As protein: CASSSGLAGSNTGELFF.

The chain links TRBV2 to TRBJ2-1; TRBD2 agrees at 11 bases. V shed 7 bases, J shed 9 bases, and the junction held 8 bases outside the gene matches. Germline CDR1 reads SNHLY; CDR2 reads FYNNEI. The CDR3 loop spans 14 amino acids. CDR3 sequence (DNA): TGTGCCAGCACTGGTACTAGCGGGAGCCTTGAGCAGTTCTTC. It is translated as CASTGTSGSLEQFF. The whole variable domain, filled in from reference TRBV2 and TRBJ2-1, reads EPEVTQTPSHQVTQMGQEVILRCVPISNHLYFYWYRQILGQKVEFLVSFYNNEISEKSEIFDDQFSVERPDGSNFTLKIRSTKLEDSAMYFCASTGTSGSLEQFFGPGTRLTVL.

The gene calls are TRBV18 and TRBJ2-3; TRBD1 agrees at 7 bases. CDR3 length equals 17 residues. The germline V gene has CDR1 KGHSH and CDR2 LQKENI. V was pared by 3 bases and J by 0 bases, with 9 bases of the junction left unmatched. The CDR3 nucleotides are TGTGCCAGCTCACCGGTACAGGGGCTCACTAGCACAGATACGCAGTATTTT. Translation: CASSPVQGLTSTDTQYF. Full variable domain (missing parts from reference TRBV18 and TRBJ2-3): NAGVMQNPRHLVRRRGQEARLRCSPMKGHSHVYWYRQLPEEGLKFMVYLQKENIIDESGMPKERFSAEFPKEGPSILRIQQVVRGDSAAYFCASSPVQGLTSTDTQYFGPGTRLTVL.

This chain joins TRBV7-2 and TRBJ1-2; TRBD1 agrees at 8 bases. CDR1 is SGHTA, CDR2 FQGNSA, per germline. Unmatched junction bases numbered 10, after V lost 3 bases and J lost 7 bases. This CDR3 is 15 amino acids long. Here the CDR3 reads CASSFPIGQGGGYTF. The CDR3 DNA reads TGTGCCAGCAGCTTCCCAATTGGACAGGGAGGTGGCTACACCTTC.

The chain couples TRBV10-3 to TRBJ1-3; 7 nucleotides match TRBD1. This CDR3 contains 16 residues. CDR1 and CDR2 from the germline V gene are ENHRY and SYGVKD. Losses at the gene ends were 7 bases for V and 0 bases for J; bases not matched to a gene: 9. CDR3 sequence reads: CAITDRAPSSGNTIYF. The CDR3 DNA reads TGTGCCATCACCGACAGGGCTCCTAGCTCTGGAAACACCATATATTTT.

The V gene is TRBV28, the J gene TRBJ1-5; D might be TRBD1 (5 bases). Germline CDR1 is MDHEN and CDR2 is SYDVKM. V lost 7 bases and J lost 0, with 16 bases in between. The CDR3 is 16 residues long. The CDR3 here is CASTKGLSYSNQPQHF. CDR3 nucleotide sequence: TGTGCCAGCACGAAGGGACTGTCCTATAGCAATCAGCCCCAGCATTTT.